The rows below give T cell receptor beta chains drawn from one sample of a study of blood T cell repertoires in COVID-19. Clones were read by immunoSEQ multiplex PCR, and TCRdb kept only the in-frame ones, dropping some. Of fewer than 450,000 clones detected, around 91% appear once; the ten largest clones hold approximately 0.55%. Sequenced: PBMCs or T cells enriched from blood (not recorded which). These receptors were collected from a young man who had recovered from COVID-19. Each CDR3 is given with its conserved first and last residue. The D gene is left open where the match is weak. Expanded clones get a size class; other rows say once, few or many, or leave the size out.

>NA|TRBJ2-1|TRBD2|14|TRBV18
CASSLAGPYNEQFF
TGTGCCAGCTCACTAGCGGGTCCTTACAATGAGCAGTTCTTC
>few|TRBJ1-1|NA|14|TRBV6-5
CASLEGTMNTEAFF
TGTGCCAGCCTCGAAGGGACTATGAACACTGAAGCTTTCTTT
>NA|TRBJ1-6|NA|12|TRBV21-1
CASSRQGGRLHF
TGTGCCAGCAGCAGACAGGGCGGTCGGCTCCACTTT
>NA|TRBJ2-5|TRBD2|16|TRBV3-1/TRBV3-2
CASSPQREDFEETQYF
TGTGCCAGCAGCCCCCAGCGGGAGGATTTTGAAGAGACCCAGTACTTC
>NA|TRBJ1-1|NA|13|TRBV2
CASSVKGGTEAFF
TGTGCCAGCAGTGTTAAGGGAGGGACTGAAGCTTTCTTT
>NA|TRBJ2-1|NA|15|TRBV6-1
CASSEETSGYNEQFF
TGTGCCAGCAGTGAAGAGACTAGTGGCTACAATGAGCAGTTCTTC
>NA|TRBJ1-5|NA|16|TRBV19
CASSIHRDLSNQPQHF
TGTGCCAGTAGTATTCACAGAGACCTTAGCAATCAGCCCCAGCATTTT
>NA|TRBJ2-1|TRBD2|14|TRBV11-3
CASSLGLAGGEQFF
TGTGCCAGCAGCTTGGGACTAGCGGGGGGTGAGCAGTTCTTC
>NA|TRBJ2-5|NA|14|TRBV6-1
CASSELPGQETQYF
TGTGCCAGCAGTGAATTACCAGGTCAAGAGACCCAGTACTTC
>NA|TRBJ1-3|NA|15|TRBV7-9
CASSRGNGTLNTIYF
TGTGCCAGCAGCCGCGGCAATGGCACCCTAAACACCATATATTTT
>NA|TRBJ2-3|NA|14|TRBV6-1
CASSERWGSDTQYF
TGTGCCAGCAGTGAGCGGTGGGGCTCAGATACGCAGTATTTT